Listed here are 23 T cell receptor beta chains from one sample, sequenced in a study of cytomegalovirus exposure and HLA in healthy donors. PCR amplification relied on 60 Vbeta primers (plus 13 Jbeta primers). Profiling relied on immunoSEQ multiplex PCR, and the TCRdb table lists in-frame clones only, not all of them. The sample consists of approximately 150,000 clones, approximately 76% of them appearing once. Sequenced input: PBMCs. The source is a man between 40 and 49 years old in good health and CMV-seronegative.

V and J are TRBV5-1 and TRBJ2-1, with a possible D match to TRBD2 (5 bases). The V end lost 1 base, the J end lost 0 bases, and 14 bases lay between the germline ends. CDR3 size: 17 residues. CDR1 is SGHRS and CDR2 is YFSETQ in the germline V gene. This chain's CDR3 is CASSLSGRPSSYNEQFF. The CDR3 DNA sequence: TGCGCCAGCAGCTTGAGCGGCCGCCCTAGCTCCTACAATGAGCAGTTCTTC.

The rearrangement links TRBV4-1 to TRBJ2-1, with D tentatively TRBD2 (6 bases). The CDR3 is made up of 13 amino acids. The germline V and J ends were trimmed by 4 bases and 6 bases, with 10 bases remaining between them. Per the germline V gene, CDR1 is MGHRA and CDR2 is YSYEKL. The CDR3 DNA is TGCGCCAGCAGCCGACTAGTATTCAATGAGCAGTTCTTC. As protein: CASSRLVFNEQFF.

This chain links TRBV5-5 with TRBJ2-5; the D gene is possibly TRBD1 (6 bases). The J call is in doubt because the DNA end fits TRBJ2-7 better. The CDR3 runs to 15 residues. Germline CDR1 reads SGHKS; CDR2 reads YYEKEE (reference sequence). CDR3: CASSLNRVNTYEQYF. Written as DNA, the CDR3 is TGTGCCAGCAGCTTAAACAGGGTCAATACCTACGAGCAGTACTTC.

The chain couples TRBV9 to TRBJ2-1, with TRBD1 identical over 11 bases. Per the germline V gene, CDR1 is SGDLS and CDR2 is YYNGEE. The CDR3 has 16 residues. Trimming removed 4 bases from V and 7 bases from J; junction bases left unmatched: 10. The CDR3: CASSPQGQGARNEQFF. CDR3 bases: TGTGCCAGCAGCCCACAAGGACAGGGGGCGAGGAATGAGCAGTTCTTC. The full variable domain, with the rest looked up from reference TRBV9 and TRBJ2-1, is DSGVTQTPKHLITATGQRVTLRCSPRSGDLSVYWYQQSLDQGLQFLIQYYNGEERAKGNILERFSAQQFPDLHSELNLSSLELGDSALYFCASSPQGQGARNEQFFGPGTRLTVL.

The gene calls are TRBV6-4 and TRBJ2-6, with TRBD1 matching 8 bases. This CDR3 comprises 16 residues. The junction had 6 bases not matched to a gene; V was cut back by 8 bases and J by 0 bases. Germline V gene lookup returns CDR1 MRHNA and CDR2 SNTAGT. The chain's CDR3 is CASGGQGSSGANVLTF. CDR3 sequence (DNA): TGTGCCAGCGGAGGACAGGGAAGCTCTGGGGCCAACGTCCTGACTTTC.

This clone was observed once. Germline is not matched at one junction end, which may reflect a read error. The V and J genes are TRBV19 and TRBJ2-6; TRBD1 might be the D (5 bases). CDR1 LNHDA and CDR2 SQIVND come from the germline V gene (reference sequence). The CDR3 consists of 17 residues. The chain's CDR3 is CASSMSLGVSGANGLTF. As DNA, the CDR3 is TGTGCCAGTAGTATGAGTCTTGGGGTGAGTGGGGCCAACGGCCTGACTTTC.

This clone was observed a handful of times. The rearrangement joins TRBV5-1 to TRBJ1-3; the match to TRBD1 covers 11 bases. Germline V gene lookup returns CDR1 SGHRS and CDR2 YFSETQ. This CDR3 region has 16 residues. V lost 3 bases to trimming and J lost 0 bases; unmatched junction nucleotides: 2. The CDR3 protein is CASSSGTGGSGNTIYF. CDR3 sequence (DNA): TGCGCCAGCAGCTCAGGGACAGGGGGCTCTGGAAACACCATATATTTT.

This clone was detected once. The rearrangement links TRBV5-4 to TRBJ2-7, with a weak D call TRBD2 (6 bases). In germline, CDR1 is SGHNT, CDR2 YYREEE (reference sequence). The CDR3 is made up of 14 amino acids. V dropped 0 bases and J dropped 10 bases, with 17 bases sitting between them. The CDR3 spells CASSLDGGFREQYF. The CDR3 DNA follows: TGTGCCAGCAGCTTGGATGGAGGGTTTCGAGAACAGTACTTC. Full variable domain (rest looked up from reference TRBV5-4 and TRBJ2-7): ETGVTQSPTHLIKTRGQQVTLRCSSQSGHNTVSWYQQALGQGPQFIFQYYREEENGRGNFPPRFSGLQFPNYSSELNVNALELDDSALYLCASSLDGGFREQYFGPGTRLTVT.

In its sample, this clone was seen a few times. The chain has TRBV5-6 and TRBJ1-6; possibly TRBD1 for D (6 bases). The CDR3 loop spans 13 amino acids. CDR1 is SGHDT, CDR2 YYEEEE, per germline. V was pared by 3 bases and J by 8 bases, with 9 bases between. CDR3 region: CASSSGDHSPLHF. CDR3 coding DNA: TGTGCCAGCAGCTCAGGGGACCATTCACCCCTCCACTTT.

The chain links TRBV5-1 to TRBJ2-2; TRBD1 matches 9 bases. CDR1 and CDR2 (germline): SGHRS, YFSETQ. V lost 4 bases and J lost 0; bases outside the gene matches: 4. The CDR3 length is 16 residues. This chain's CDR3 is CASSPRQGANTGELFF. The CDR3 region has the DNA TGCGCCAGCAGCCCGAGACAGGGGGCGAACACCGGGGAGCTGTTTTTT.

The chain couples TRBV28 to TRBJ2-7, with 9 bases aligning to TRBD2. The trim removed 4 bases at V and 5 bases at J, leaving 9 bases unmatched. This CDR3 is 15 amino acids long. Looked up from germline, CDR1 is MDHEN and CDR2 is SYDVKM. The DNA of the CDR3 is TGTGCCAGCAGTTCCCCGAGCGGGAGGATCAACGAGCAGTACTTC. Residues: CASSSPSGRINEQYF. Filled out from reference TRBV28 and TRBJ2-7, the complete variable domain reads DVKVTQSSRYLVKRTGEKVFLECVQDMDHENMFWYRQDPGLGLRLIYFSYDVKMKEKGDIPEGYSVSREKKERFSLILESASTNQTSMYLCASSSPSGRINEQYFGPGTRLTVT.

The chain uses TRBV30 and TRBJ1-1; D is possibly TRBD1 (6 bases). Germline CDR1 reads GTSNPN; CDR2 reads SVGIG (reference sequence). Trimming removed 7 bases from V and 0 bases from J, with 21 bases in between. The CDR3 extends over 16 amino acids. The CDR3 coding sequence is TGTGCCTCGATCACAGGGTTCTTAGACATGAACACTGAAGCTTTCTTT. Translated, it gives CASITGFLDMNTEAFF.

This clone is a singleton in its sample. The chain has TRBV7-7 and TRBJ2-5; tentatively, D is TRBD1 (5 bases). Germline V gene lookup returns CDR1 SSHAT and CDR2 FNYEAQ (reference sequence). The CDR3 consists of 13 residues. V was pared by 1 base and J by 2 bases, with 5 bases between. CDR3 nucleotide sequence: TGTGCCAGCAGCTTAGACAGGCAAGAGACCCAGTACTTC. It encodes CASSLDRQETQYF.

The rearrangement joins TRBV18 to TRBJ2-1, with 8 bases fitting TRBD1. This CDR3 has 17 residues. V lost 3 bases, J lost 2 bases, and 9 bases stayed unmatched. Germline-derived CDR1 and CDR2 are KGHSH and LQKENI. The DNA for the CDR3 is TGTGCCAGCTCACCGGAGGGACAGGTAGAAACCTACAATGAGCAGTTCTTC. Protein: CASSPEGQVETYNEQFF.

This clone was counted between two and nine times. The V and J genes are TRBV4-2 and TRBJ1-1; TRBD1 matches 7 bases. Germline lookup yields CDR1 LGHNA and CDR2 YNFKEQ. The CDR3 extends over 17 amino acids. After removal of 0 bases from V and 0 bases from J, the junction contained 7 bases not matched to a gene. The CDR3 coding sequence is TGTGCCAGCAGCCAAGAAAATATGGGACAGATGAACACTGAAGCTTTCTTT. Its protein product is CASSQENMGQMNTEAFF.

The chain employs TRBV5-4 and TRBJ2-7, with D maybe TRBD2 (6 bases). The CDR3 runs 14 residues. Trimming stripped 0 bases from V and 4 bases from J, with 11 bases between. Looked up from germline, CDR1 is SGHNT and CDR2 is YYREEE (reference sequence). The CDR3 spells CASSLAGGAYEQYF. The CDR3, as DNA: TGTGCCAGCAGCTTGGCCGGGGGTGCTTACGAGCAGTACTTC.

The V gene is TRBV4-1, the J gene TRBJ1-6, with D possibly matching TRBD1 (5 bases). Germline CDR1 reads MGHRA; CDR2 reads YSYEKL. V lost 5 bases and J lost 7, with 9 bases in between. This CDR3 has 13 amino acids. The CDR3 is CASSEGLNSPLHF. DNA for the CDR3: TGCGCCAGCAGCGAGGGACTAAATTCACCCCTCCACTTT.

The chain is built from TRBV6-5 and TRBJ2-7; 10 bases align to TRBD2. The trim removed 5 bases at V and 4 bases at J, leaving 8 bases unmatched. Germline V gene lookup returns CDR1 MNHEY and CDR2 SVGAGI. The CDR3 totals 15 residues. CDR3 in amino acids: CASSPPSGGLYEQYF. CDR3 coding DNA: TGTGCCAGCAGTCCCCCTAGCGGGGGACTATACGAGCAGTACTTC.

Points on this clone: One end of the junction is discordant with germline, which a read error may explain. The chain uses TRBV6-1 and TRBJ2-3; a weak D match, TRBD2 (6 bases). The V gene's germline CDR1 is MNHNS and CDR2 SASEGT. The CDR3 sequence is 15 residues long. The DNA for the CDR3 is TGTGCCAGCAGTGAAGTAGAGCGGGTCCGCCCCCTCTCGTACTTT. It yields the protein CASSEVERVRPLSYF.

CDR3: CASSERGQGASMSYEQYF. CDR3 nucleotides: TGTGCCAGCAGTGAACGGGGACAGGGGGCGAGTATGAGCTACGAGCAGTACTTC. This rearrangement joins TRBV2 to TRBJ2-7; 12 bases line up with TRBD1. CDR1 SNHLY and CDR2 FYNNEI come from the germline V gene. V shed 2 bases, J shed 3 bases, and the junction held 11 bases outside the gene matches. There are 18 residues in the CDR3.

The chain has TRBV7-2 and TRBJ1-1; possibly TRBD1 for D (5 bases). Trimming took off 2 bases at V and 1 base at J, with 17 bases between the two ends. Germline-derived CDR1 and CDR2 are SGHTA and FQGNSA. This CDR3 comprises 17 residues. CDR3 nucleotides: TGTGCCAGCAGCTTATGGGCGGTGGGGCGCGGGAACACTGAAGCTTTCTTT. Protein sequence: CASSLWAVGRGNTEAFF.

V usage is TRBV6-1 and J usage is TRBJ2-4; 7 nucleotides agree with TRBD1. Losses at the gene ends were 3 bases for V and 15 bases for J; bases not matched to a gene: 8. CDR1 and CDR2 (germline): MNHNS, SASEGT. CDR3 length equals 12 residues. The CDR3 DNA sequence: TGTGCCAGCAGTGAGACGACAGGGTTGGGGTACTTC. The encoded protein is CASSETTGLGYF.

J is TRBJ1-2 and V is TRBV4-1, with D perhaps TRBD1 (5 bases). The CDR3 contains 15 residues. Germline CDR1 MGHRA, CDR2 YSYEKL. Trimming shortened V by 1 base and J by 4 bases, and 13 bases separated the two germline ends. The CDR3 protein is CASSQGIGQGYGYTF. DNA of the CDR3: TGCGCCAGCAGCCAAGGTATCGGACAAGGCTATGGCTACACCTTC.